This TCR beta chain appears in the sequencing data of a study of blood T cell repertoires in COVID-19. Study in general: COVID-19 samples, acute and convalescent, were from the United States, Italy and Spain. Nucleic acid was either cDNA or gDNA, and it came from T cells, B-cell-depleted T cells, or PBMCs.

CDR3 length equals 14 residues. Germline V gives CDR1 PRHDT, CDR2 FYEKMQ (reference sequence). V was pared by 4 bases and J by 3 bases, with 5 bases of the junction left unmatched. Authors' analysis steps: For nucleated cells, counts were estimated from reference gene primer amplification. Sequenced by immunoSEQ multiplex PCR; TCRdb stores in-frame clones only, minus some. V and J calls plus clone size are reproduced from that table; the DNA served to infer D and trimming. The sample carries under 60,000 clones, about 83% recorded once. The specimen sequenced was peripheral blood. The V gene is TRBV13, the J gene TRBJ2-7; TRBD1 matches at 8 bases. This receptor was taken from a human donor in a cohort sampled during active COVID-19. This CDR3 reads CASSSGTGHYEQYF. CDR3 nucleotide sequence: TGTGCCAGCAGCTCCGGGACAGGCCACTACGAGCAGTACTTC.